The source of this T cell receptor (beta chain) is a study of cytomegalovirus exposure and HLA in healthy donors. About the research overall: Early released data comprised tens of millions of unique TCRs from HLA-typed donors.

Remarks on this clone: Its antigen is not known.

Primers: 60 Vbeta forward and 13 Jbeta reverse. Under the authors' procedure: As a later analysis found, there were tens of millions of unique TCR beta chains, of which roughly 11 million were shared. Only in-frame clones appear in the TCRdb table, and some are missing; sequencing was by immunoSEQ multiplex PCR. V, J and clone size are taken as reported in that table, and D and trimming were inferred from the DNA itself. This table holds about 120,000 clones, approximately 70% found once. General study points: Cytomegalovirus-associated status was assigned to approximately 160 TCR beta chains. In a later analysis, V- and J-gene trimming of beta chains associated with a DCLRE1C missense variant, replicated independently.

Germline V gene lookup returns CDR1 SEHNR and CDR2 FQNEAQ (reference sequence). V lost 4 bases to trimming and J lost 11 bases, with 11 bases between them. The CDR3 has 12 residues. The clonotype originates from a man between 18 and 35 years old in good health and CMV-seronegative. The material sequenced was PBMCs. The V call is TRBV7-9, the J call TRBJ1-4; TRBD1 might be the D (5 bases). The CDR3 region is CASSSGLEKLFF. Written as DNA, the CDR3 is TGTGCCAGCAGCTCGGGACTTGAGAAACTGTTTTTT.